This entry describes one TCR beta chain. This entry comes from a study of CDR3 diversity in severe acne. V lost 1 base and J 6 bases, leaving 13 bases between the germline ends. The CDR3 is made up of 14 amino acids. A single record per CDR3 protein comes from TCRdb applying MiXCR to the PCR reads. The table lists under 95,000 distinct CDR3 sequences, over 45% of them singletons. The TCR sequence derives from a male donor in good health, serving as a control. The specimen was blood. The J gene is TRBJ2-7, the V gene TRBV12-3 or TRBV12-4, with TRBD1 as a possible D gene (5 bases). This CDR3 is CASSLGQGRGEQYF. The CDR3 DNA follows: TGTGCCAGCAGTTTAGGGCAGGGAAGGGGCGAGCAGTACTTC.